This T cell receptor beta chain is from a study of T cell responses to AZD1222 COVID-19 vaccine (dated by TCRdb to 2020 to 2023). Notes on the research overall: AZD1222 recipients given second doses at about 4 weeks or at about 12 weeks were pooled, since spike-specific TCR depth and breadth were not found to differ between the two schedules. A total of just over 230 trial participants underwent TCR sequencing, of whom about 200 received two doses of AZD1222 and around 26 received two doses of the MenACWY control vaccine. Trial participants were enrolled into age subgroups of 18-55, 56-69 and 70-plus years, which contained approximately 150, 28 and 58 TCR-sequenced participants, respectively. Study-wide conclusions, independent of this receptor: In the small 56-69-year group, the increase in depth fell short of significance, most likely because of low power. Participants were mostly white British and included more females than males, and it was suggested by the authors that clonal diversity may have been underestimated. Because no day 14 peak-response samples were available, repertoires were characterized only after the peak T cell response. Reportedly, close to half of the unique spike-specific TCRs recognized epitopes lying outside the regions that are mutated in the B.1.351 and B.1.1.7 variants. CD4 TCRs associated with the vaccine covered the entire spike protein, and the dominant responses were in regions 160-218 and 743-854. After two AZD1222 doses, spike-specific TCR breadth and depth were significantly higher than at day 0 and than in MenACWY recipients. Only 5 to 7 AZD1222 recipients were SARS-CoV-2 seropositive at baseline, limiting conclusions about previously exposed vaccinees.

The CDR3 regions of human TCRbeta chains were subjected to immunosequencing. Processing in the source paper ran as follows. TCRs in the repertoires were compared against a reference library of SARS-CoV-2-specific TCRs that had been generated with the MIRA antigen-specificity platform. Breadth was defined as the fraction of unique TCRs that were SARS-CoV-2-associated, and depth was defined as the fraction of total T cells that were SARS-CoV-2-associated. Using the MIRA data, every spike-specific TCR was mapped to the spike region that the TCR reacted to and assigned to either a CD4 or a CD8 class. Log10-transformed breadth and depth values were compared by one-way ANOVA with Sidak's multiple comparisons tests. The immuneACCESS repertoire file appears here via TCRdb, limited to in-frame rearrangements. These files lack a portion of the clones; in checked studies, under half of the deficit traces to unresolved V genes, and the cause of the others is not known. The D gene and trimming were derived from the DNA, and the V and J assignments and clone size from that table. The sample contains more than 75,000 clones, just over 90% of them found a single time. Less than 6.5% of the sample is held by the ten biggest clonotypes.

The CDR3 runs 16 residues from the cysteine to the phenylalanine. Of the read, only the CDR3 DNA is kept; its 48 bases are in frame from base 1. The trim is 6 bases for V and 0 bases for J, with a gap of 18 bases between the germline ends. From a lookup of the germline V gene, CDR1 and CDR2 are SGHRS and YFSETQ. In the case of this clone: Its recognized antigen is unknown. No base quality information exists; no much larger clone differs at one position.

What the time point label conveys for this sample: baseline before first vaccination. Vaccinee samples were obtained from the UK trials COV001 and COV002, which included a single-blind randomized controlled phase 2/3 trial of AZD1222 (ChAdOx1 nCoV-19) in healthy adults. Trial participant PBMC samples were collected at day 0 and day 28 after the second dose for TCRbeta chain sequencing. This sequence was found in an adult in good health. The V and J segments used are TRBV5-1 and TRBJ1-1; the D gene lacks a confident call. Sequenced material: peripheral blood, taken on day 0 of AZD1222 vaccination. CDR3 sequence: CASNSAPRALNTEAFF. The base sequence is TGCGCCAGCAATTCGGCCCCGAGGGCGTTGAACACTGAAGCTTTCTTT.